This T cell receptor (beta chain) came from a study of cytomegalovirus exposure and HLA in healthy donors (dated by TCRdb to 2016 to 2017). For the wider study: According to an earlier analysis of 550 to 700 of the donors, some 180 million T cells yielded over 90 million unique TCR beta sequences and less than 300 Gb of sequence data. An early release covering more than 500 HLA-typed donors comprised approximately 300 gigabases of sequencing data and around 80 million unique TCR sequences. Of the roughly 400 genotyped donors, less than 85% were placed in the genetic ancestry cluster associated with self-reported Caucasian donors. The study aimed to test whether signatures of past pathogen exposure could be identified by cataloging public T cell receptors. Using immunosequencing, the study profiled T cell repertoires from around 680 subjects and related those repertoires to cytomegalovirus serostatus. In addition to the first cohort of approximately 670 subjects, a separate validation cohort of approximately 120 different subjects was used. The study combined high-throughput TCR immunosequencing, statistical association of individual TCRs with disease status, and machine learning to predict cytomegalovirus infection status. To study patterns of TCR occurrence, a later analysis re-analyzed previously published TCR beta repertoires from under 750 donors and added high-resolution HLA genotyping. Rather than drawing on any new phenotypic data, the later analysis identified candidate immune exposures from TCR beta sequences and the way those sequences occurred across donors. An earlier analysis of several hundred of the donors applied high-throughput TCR beta sequencing to assess whether each TCR beta V gene segment acted as functional or pseudogenic. Donor age, sex, ethnicity and CMV serostatus were collected together with the repertoire data. A later genetic analysis used genome-wide SNP genotypes for about three fifths of the roughly 700 donors, treating that subset as a discovery cohort. Every repertoire in the discovery cohort had been generated on one and the same sequencing platform. Class I and class II HLA loci were covered by the typing at four-digit resolution. Typing coverage differed by locus: A, B, C, DRB1 and DQB1 were typed in roughly 620-630 donors, DQA1 in approximately 520, DPA1 in around 600, and DPB1 in 400 to 480. A handful of DR-DQ haplotypes were handled as single units for association and clustering because linkage in the cohort was strong. Across some 400 genotyped donors of the cohort, an average of roughly 200,000 unique TCR beta nucleotide sequences per donor were sequenced, and 15% to 20% of those sequences were non-productive. Here is what the overall study found, with its caveats: The classifier was reported to diagnose cytomegalovirus status with high specificity and sensitivity in both the original and validation cohorts. When HLA alleles, especially DR and DQ, strongly co-occurred, attributing TCR associations to individual alleles was difficult. The presence/absence analyses assumed that sequencing depth was roughly uniform across donors, and that assumption may not be true. Correlated functional status among segregating V segments might reflect linkage disequilibrium, but an unknown experimental factor could not be ruled out. V-gene and J-gene trimming of TCR beta chains was associated with a missense DCLRE1C variant in a later genetic analysis, and the association was replicated in an independent cohort. The study gave a list of 150 to 200 TCR beta chains associated with cytomegalovirus. A further reported finding was that TCR beta sequences accurately predicted the HLA-A and HLA-B alleles for most subjects in the first cohort. A cluster of highly shared sequence variants was judged likely to represent a technical artifact of the sequencing pipeline. In a later analysis, HLA-associated TCR beta chains were found to be more clonally expanded and to have lower generation probabilities than equally common non-associated chains. While some public TCRs were present in many individuals, most TCR sequences turned up only very rarely across donors. In an earlier analysis of 500 to 650 of the donors, most TCR beta V segments appeared in productive rearrangements about 87% or about 30% of the time, broadly matching IMGT annotations. According to a later analysis, TCR association rates differed among HLA loci, with DRB1 alleles showing the most associated TCRs and HLA-C alleles showing the fewest. The authors suggested that the approach could potentially be extended to other disease states and immunological phenotypes. A few of the identified cytomegalovirus-associated TCR beta chains were confirmed in vitro to be specific for cytomegalovirus antigens. Several of the top co-occurrence clusters appeared to be linked to parvovirus B19, influenza, CMV and Epstein-Barr virus, according to a later analysis. Because HLA typing was unavailable for some donors at each locus, only the typed subset was used in association tests. A later analysis associated approximately 17,000 TCR beta sequences with specific HLA alleles at a false discovery rate of 0.05. In a later genetic analysis, fewer N-insertions in productive TCRs were reported among donors in an Asian-associated ancestry cluster than the roughly 640-donor mean. In this cohort, only TCR beta chains were sequenced, and detectable features were limited by the absence of alpha or paired-chain data. Immune exposure information for the cohort was limited to CMV serostatus. A later analysis found that most CMV-associated TCR beta chains appeared HLA-restricted, with HLA associations seemingly driven largely by CMV exposure. Some 16 rarely observed V segments, including chromosome 9 orphons, were excluded from the earlier analysis of almost 600 of the donors because counts were too low.

In total, around 600 healthy bone marrow donors made up the cohort. At the time of sampling, every cohort member was nominally healthy, though immune exposures that went unrecorded were likely present. The donor tested CMV seropositive and was one of the 289 seropositive cohort members. Every donor gave a peripheral blood sample, and the peripheral blood mononuclear cells from that sample were used for TCR beta sequencing. The Qiagen DNeasy Blood Extraction Kit was used to extract genomic DNA from the blood cell samples. Points on this clone: The specificity of this receptor is unknown. The record has no base qualities; no much larger clone is one base away.

The library was obtained by the immunoSEQ multiplex PCR assay. For the multiplex PCR, a mixture combining 60 forward primers for TCR Vbeta segments and 13 reverse primers for TCR Jbeta segments was used. The CDR3 region of rearranged TCR beta genes was amplified from genomic DNA with a multiplex PCR assay. Amplified TCR beta libraries were sequenced as 87-base-pair reads on the Illumina HiSeq System. The study's own analysis went as follows. Across the roughly 700 repertoires, a later analysis counted tens of millions of unique TCR beta chains, around 10 million of which were shared by at least two donors. A nearest-neighbor algorithm error-corrected the raw reads and collapsed the reads into unique sequences, merging closely related sequences to remove PCR and sequencing errors. CDR3 sequences were aligned to IMGT reference sequences to assign V, D and J gene segments. For a sequence to be retained, a match of at least six nucleotides to both a V gene segment and a J gene segment was required. A rearrangement was called productive if the CDR3 had no stop codons and remained in frame with V and J, and every other rearrangement was called non-productive. CDR3 was defined according to IMGT convention as the region running from the second conserved V-encoded cysteine to the conserved J-encoded phenylalanine. In an earlier analysis of approximately 500 of the donors, sequences lacking an unambiguous match to a single V gene segment were excluded. An earlier analysis of fewer than 750 of the donors classified V segments as functional when productive rearrangements were above 56.7% and as segregating when the standard deviation between donors was above 5%. A statistical classification framework was built for diagnosing cytomegalovirus status from the catalog of TCR beta chain sequences. V and J gene assignment, in a later analysis, came from comparing TCR nucleotide sequences with IMGT/GENE-DB human TR gene sequences. A later analysis assigned CDR3 sequences and most-parsimonious VDJ recombination scenarios with the TCRdist pipeline. In a later analysis, each TCR beta chain was defined by its CDR3 amino acid sequence together with its V-gene family, and reads without a unique V-gene family were excluded. A later analysis removed 592 highly shared, low-generation-probability nucleotide sequences to deal with suspected cross-contamination and a sequencing artifact. In a later analysis, a clonal expansion index for each public chain was calculated from normalized within-repertoire ranks of inferred template counts. Generation probabilities in a later analysis came from a VDJ recombination model fitted to out-of-frame rearrangements, and those results were checked against IGoR. In a later analysis, TCR-TCR, TCR-HLA and TCR-CMV co-occurrence was scored with hypergeometric tests, and a repertoire-size bias correction was applied to TCR pairs. To estimate false discovery rates, a later analysis permuted the HLA or CMV assignments 20 times. In a later analysis, co-occurring TCRs were grouped using DBSCAN, and TCRdist sequence similarity was added for clustering within HLA-allele-positive subsets. Repertoires with fewer than 30,000 or more than 120,000 public chains, plus five repertoires with anomalous nucleotide sharing, were excluded from co-occurrence clustering. TCRdb provides this immuneACCESS table in a form limited to in-frame rearrangements. Some clones are lacking; in checked studies, under half of them reflect an unresolved V gene, and why the rest are absent is not known. That table supplies the V and J calls and clone size; D and trimming were determined from the DNA. The sample table holds about 200,000 clones, of which roughly 81% were seen once. 2.1% of the sample lies in the top ten.

Specimen: PBMCs. The source of this sequence is a woman aged 25 to 39 in good health and CMV-seropositive.

In nucleotides, the sequence is TGTGCCAGCAGCTGGCCCGCTAGCGGAGGGACGAACACCGGGGAGCTGTTTTTT. Its product reads: CASSWPASGGTNTGELFF. This chain is built from TRBV7-2 and TRBJ2-2; TRBD2 fits 7 bases in the junction. The germline V gene specifies SGHTA as CDR1 and FQGNSA as CDR2. From its cysteine to its phenylalanine, the CDR3 spans 18 amino acids. Only CDR3 DNA remains: 54 bases, in frame from the first base. From V the trimming removes 4 bases and from J it removes 0 bases, while the gene matches leave 11 bases of the junction unaccounted for.